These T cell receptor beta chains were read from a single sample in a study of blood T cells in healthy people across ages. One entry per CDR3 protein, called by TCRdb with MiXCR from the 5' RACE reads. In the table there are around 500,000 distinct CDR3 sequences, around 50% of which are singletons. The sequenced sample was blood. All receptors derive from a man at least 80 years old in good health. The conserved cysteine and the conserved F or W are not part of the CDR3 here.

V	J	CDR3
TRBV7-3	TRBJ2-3	ASSPTSANTDTQY
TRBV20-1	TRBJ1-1	SARDDREYAEAF
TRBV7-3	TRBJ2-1	ASSWAGIGNEQF
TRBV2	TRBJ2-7	ASTTQRGGVNEQY
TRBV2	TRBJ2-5	ASSETGPAWGSQETQY
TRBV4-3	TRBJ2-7	ASSHRTSGISYEQY
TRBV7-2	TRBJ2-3	ASSSKLALDTQY
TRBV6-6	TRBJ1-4	ASRAGATNEKLF
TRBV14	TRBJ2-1	ASSERRGYGNEQF
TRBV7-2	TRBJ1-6	ASSLEGLPNSPLH
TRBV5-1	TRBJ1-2	ASSLGGGHGYT
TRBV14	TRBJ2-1	ASSPLLGISSYNEQF
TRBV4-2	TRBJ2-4	ASSQDLSGGRASVTKNIQY
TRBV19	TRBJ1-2	ASSINRVISNYGYT
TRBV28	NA	ASSLSGYHEQY
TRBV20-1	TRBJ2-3	SAQLLAGAADTQY
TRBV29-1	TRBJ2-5	SVGTVGGETQY
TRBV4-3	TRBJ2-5	ATSDSNQETQY
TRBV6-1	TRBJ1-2	ASTPGPPYGYT
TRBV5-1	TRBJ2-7	ASSSTTVSYEQY
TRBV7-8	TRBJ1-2	ASSTKRQPNYGYT
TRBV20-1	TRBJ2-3	SARARGGPTDTQY
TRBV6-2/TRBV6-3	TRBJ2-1	ASSYSRDRGGYNEQF
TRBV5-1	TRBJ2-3	AGSFGTGVPDTQY
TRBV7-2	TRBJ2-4	ASSLGADPNIQY
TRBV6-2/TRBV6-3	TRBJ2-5	ASSPGRRYQETQY
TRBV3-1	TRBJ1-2	ASSLTQGSANYGYT
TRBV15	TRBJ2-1	ATSTRDPWSNEQF
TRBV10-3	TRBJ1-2	AISTGMEGYGYT
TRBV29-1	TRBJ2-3	SVLTDTQY
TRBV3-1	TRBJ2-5	ASSQARSRPTAGQETQY
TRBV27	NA	ASSFGQGLGETQY
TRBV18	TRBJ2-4	ASSRTGGAENIQY
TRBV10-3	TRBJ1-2	AISEATGNGYT
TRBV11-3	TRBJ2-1	ASSLGTNEQF